This T cell receptor beta chain was sequenced in a study of T-cell memory formation after mild COVID-19 (dated by TCRdb to the early 2020s). Notes on the research overall: TCR sequence clusters from the two donors were found to be largely donor specific. Two young, previously healthy adult volunteers, one female and one male, were included in the cohort. T-cell clones expanding and contracting after mild COVID-19 in a couple of donors were tracked by longitudinal TCRalpha and TCRbeta repertoire sequencing. Paper-wide results and their limitations: The study included only a couple of mild cases, and larger cohorts that include severe cases with pre-infection samples were judged to be necessary. Balanced CD4/CD8 phenotypes were observed for clones contracting from day 15 to 85, whereas a bias towards CD4+ was observed for a second wave of clones expanding from day 15 to 37. Contracting CD4+ clones appeared mostly in the CM and EM memory subsets, whereas CD8+ clones were enriched in EMRA. SARS-CoV-2 specificity was not confirmed for the second-wave clones peaking on day 37. The detection of some responding clones in pre-infection memory suggests that pre-existing cross-reactive memory T cells joined the SARS-CoV-2 response.

Via the germline V gene, CDR1 is KGHDR and CDR2 SFDVKD. The V end gives up 3 bases and the J end 1 base, leaving 12 bases in the junction not matched to a gene. CDR3 length: 20 amino acids, cysteine to phenylalanine. Of the read, only the CDR3 DNA is kept; its 60 bases are in frame from base 1. A few counts support this clonotype. This clone's antigen is unknown. No base qualities exist here, and no much larger clone lies one base off it. Sequenced on an Illumina NovaSeq 6000. cDNA libraries for TCRalpha and TCRbeta were prepared by 5'RACE using constant-segment primers, with sample barcodes and unique molecular identifiers added. Trizol reagent was used to extract RNA from every sample. Library amplification was performed in two PCR steps, and a second sample barcode and Illumina TruSeq adapters were introduced in the second step. Sequencing of libraries was performed on an Illumina NovaSeq with 2 x 150 bp paired-end reads. The paper's processing steps were these. Reads were demultiplexed and collapsed into UMI-guided consensus sequences with migec v1.2.7. Using mixcr v2.1.11, UMI consensuses were aligned to TRA and TRB V and J templates and then assembled into clonotypes. A clonotype was counted as expanded or contracted only when both edgeR and NoisET called the clonotype significant, with the noise models trained on biological replicates. For edgeR calls, a false discovery rate-adjusted p below 0.01 and a log2 fold-change threshold of 1 were applied. PCA with hierarchical clustering of max-normalized trajectories of the 1000 most abundant clonotypes was used as exploratory dynamics analysis. Each responding clone was given a CD4 or CD8 phenotype based on the CD4+ and CD8+ repertoires, which had been sequenced separately. TCRdb reprocessed the public reads (quality trimming at Q25 with fastp, clone calling with MiXCR) and kept in-frame beta chains. Every distinct CDR3 protein forms one entry, paired with its most common genes and DNA. TCRdb's processing, not the authors' own work, is the source of the V and J calls. This sample comprises roughly 200,000 distinct CDR3 sequences, around 19% of them detected only once. In total, the top ten clones hold roughly 2.6% of the sample.

PBMCs were isolated by Ficoll-Paque density gradient centrifugation. The chain is made from TRBV24-1 and TRBJ2-6; TRBD1 matches 9 bases in the middle. The receptor's source is an adult woman who had mild COVID-19 (a few samples of this study predate the infection). The sample titles of this study are shuffled in the database, so cell type and time point are left out; the donor was told from shared clones. Sequenced sample: PBMCs or a T cell subset sorted from them (not recorded which). The CDR3 reads CATSDPPGQGLYSGANVLTF. The DNA reads as follows: TGTGCCACCAGTGATCCCCCGGGACAGGGCCTTTATTCTGGGGCCAACGTCCTGACTTTC.